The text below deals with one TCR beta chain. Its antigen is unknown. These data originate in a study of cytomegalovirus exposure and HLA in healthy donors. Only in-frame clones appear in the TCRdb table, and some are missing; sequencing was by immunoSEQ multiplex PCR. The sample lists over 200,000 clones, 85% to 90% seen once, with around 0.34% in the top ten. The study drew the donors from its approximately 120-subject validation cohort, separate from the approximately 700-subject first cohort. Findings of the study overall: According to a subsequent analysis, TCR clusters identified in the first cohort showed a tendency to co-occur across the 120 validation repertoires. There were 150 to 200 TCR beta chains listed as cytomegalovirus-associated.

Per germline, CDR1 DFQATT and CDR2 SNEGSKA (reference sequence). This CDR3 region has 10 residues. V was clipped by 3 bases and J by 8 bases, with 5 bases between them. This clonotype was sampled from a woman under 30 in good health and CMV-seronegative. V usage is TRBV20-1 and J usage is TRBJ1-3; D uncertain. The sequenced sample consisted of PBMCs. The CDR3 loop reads CSARGDTIYF. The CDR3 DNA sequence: TGCAGTGCTAGGGGAGACACCATATATTTT.